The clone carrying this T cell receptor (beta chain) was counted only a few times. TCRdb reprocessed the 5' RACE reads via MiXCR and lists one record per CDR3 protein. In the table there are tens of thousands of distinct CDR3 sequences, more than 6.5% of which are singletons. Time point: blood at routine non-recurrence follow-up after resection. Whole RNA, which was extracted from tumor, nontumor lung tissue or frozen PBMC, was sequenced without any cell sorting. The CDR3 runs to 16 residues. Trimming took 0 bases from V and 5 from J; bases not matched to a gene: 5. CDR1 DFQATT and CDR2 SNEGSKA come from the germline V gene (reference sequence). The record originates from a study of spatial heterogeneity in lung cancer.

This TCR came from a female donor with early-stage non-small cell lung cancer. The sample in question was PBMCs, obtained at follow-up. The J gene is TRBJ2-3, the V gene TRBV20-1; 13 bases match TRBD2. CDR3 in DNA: TGCAGTGCTAGAGATCCACTAGCGGGGGGGCAAGATACGCAGTATTTT. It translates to CSARDPLAGGQDTQYF.